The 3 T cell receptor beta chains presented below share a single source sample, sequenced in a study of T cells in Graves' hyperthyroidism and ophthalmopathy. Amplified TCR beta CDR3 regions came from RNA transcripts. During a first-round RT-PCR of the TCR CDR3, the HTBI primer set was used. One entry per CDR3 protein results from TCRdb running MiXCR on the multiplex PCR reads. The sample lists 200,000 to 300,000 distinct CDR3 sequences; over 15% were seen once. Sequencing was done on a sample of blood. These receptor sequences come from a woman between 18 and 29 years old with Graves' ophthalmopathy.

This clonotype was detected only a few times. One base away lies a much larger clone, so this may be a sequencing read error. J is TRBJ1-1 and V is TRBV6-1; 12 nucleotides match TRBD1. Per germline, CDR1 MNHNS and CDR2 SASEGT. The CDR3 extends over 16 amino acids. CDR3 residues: CASSSPGTGGSTGAFF. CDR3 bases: TGTGCCAGCAGTTCGCCGGGGACAGGGGGCTCCACTGGAGCTTTCTTT.

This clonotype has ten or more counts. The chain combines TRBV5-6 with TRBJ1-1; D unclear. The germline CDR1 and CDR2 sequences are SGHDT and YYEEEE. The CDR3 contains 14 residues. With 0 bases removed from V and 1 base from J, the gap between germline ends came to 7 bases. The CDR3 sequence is CASSLDPRNTEAFF. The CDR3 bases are TGTGCCAGCAGCTTGGATCCGCGGAACACTGAAGCTTTCTTT.

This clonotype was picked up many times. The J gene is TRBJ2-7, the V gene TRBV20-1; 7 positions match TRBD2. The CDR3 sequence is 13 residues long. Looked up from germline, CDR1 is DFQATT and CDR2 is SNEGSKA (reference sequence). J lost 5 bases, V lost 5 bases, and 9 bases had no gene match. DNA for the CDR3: TGCAGTGCTTCTAGCGGTACATGGGACGAGCAGTACTTC. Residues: CSASSGTWDEQYF.